This TCR beta chain was identified during a study of beta chain features in type 1 diabetes. The V and J ends lost 2 bases and 5 bases respectively, with 12 bases between them. This CDR3 spans 14 amino acids. Germline lookup yields CDR1 KGHSH and CDR2 LQKENI. Expressed TCRB transcripts got sequenced, as all isolated RNA was reverse transcribed. Measured with immunoSEQ multiplex PCR; TCRdb has only the in-frame clones, and not every one. The sample lists 400,000 to 550,000 clones; about an eighth were seen once. This receptor was obtained from a young woman in good health. Sequencing used naive CD4+ T cells from blood. The rearrangement uses TRBV18 and TRBJ2-5; D perhaps matches TRBD2 (6 bases). This chain's CDR3 is CASSPSVRGETQYF. The DNA of the CDR3 is TGTGCCAGCTCACCAAGTGTCCGGGGGGAGACCCAGTACTTC. Full variable domain (remainder filled in from reference TRBV18 and TRBJ2-5): NAGVMQNPRHLVRRRGQEARLRCSPMKGHSHVYWYRQLPEEGLKFMVYLQKENIIDESGMPKERFSAEFPKEGPSILRIQQVVRGDSAAYFCASSPSVRGETQYFGPGTRLLVL.